Sequencing of this T cell receptor beta chain was carried out in a study of control samples from healthy donors and cancer patients. Germline V CDR1 and CDR2: MNHEY, SMNVEV (reference sequence). This CDR3 is built from 13 residues. The trim removed 1 base at V and 11 bases at J, leaving 3 bases unmatched. Repertoires were generated with immunoSEQ multiplex PCR, while TCRdb's copy carries only in-frame clones and drops some. The sample lists 150,000 or so clones, roughly 94% seen once, with 14% in the top ten. Sequencing used PBMCs. The chain is built from TRBV27 and TRBJ1-4, with 8 bases that match TRBD1. This clonotype was sampled from a man in his fifties or sixties with colorectal cancer. In DNA form, the CDR3 reads TGTGCCAGCAGTTTATTGACAGGGGAGAAACTGTTTTTT. Translation gives CASSLLTGEKLFF.